The clone carrying this TCR beta chain came up many times. Its antigen is undetermined. Reverse transcription used about 500 ng RNA and constant-region primers for alpha and beta. Alpha and beta chain libraries were made separately by chain-specific third strand synthesis with multiplexing indices. A short first PCR added P5 and P7 adapter elements and a second index. MiXCR was run by TCRdb on the 5' RACE reads, yielding one entry per CDR3 protein. Seen here are fewer than 20,000 distinct CDR3 sequences, more than 7.5% observed once, and the top ten hold 21%. The data originate from a study of HIV-infected patients and healthy controls. The CDR3 sequence is 13 residues long. The V gene's germline CDR1 is SEHNR and CDR2 FQNEAQ (reference sequence). J lost 6 bases, V lost 4 bases, and 4 bases had no gene match. Antiretroviral therapy had run roughly three months, about 14 weeks, before follow-up blood collection. No cell fractionation was done, so the repertoire covers all unsorted peripheral blood T cells.

Study results and caveats: Study cohorts differed slightly in age and sex, but this did not explain diversity differences.

The V gene is TRBV7-9, the J gene TRBJ2-3; 7 nucleotides line up with TRBD1. The sequence was collected from an adult with HIV infection. The source was blood, collected during antiretroviral therapy. CDR3 region: CASSWGQSDTQYF. The CDR3 DNA reads TGTGCCAGCAGCTGGGGACAGTCCGATACGCAGTATTTT.